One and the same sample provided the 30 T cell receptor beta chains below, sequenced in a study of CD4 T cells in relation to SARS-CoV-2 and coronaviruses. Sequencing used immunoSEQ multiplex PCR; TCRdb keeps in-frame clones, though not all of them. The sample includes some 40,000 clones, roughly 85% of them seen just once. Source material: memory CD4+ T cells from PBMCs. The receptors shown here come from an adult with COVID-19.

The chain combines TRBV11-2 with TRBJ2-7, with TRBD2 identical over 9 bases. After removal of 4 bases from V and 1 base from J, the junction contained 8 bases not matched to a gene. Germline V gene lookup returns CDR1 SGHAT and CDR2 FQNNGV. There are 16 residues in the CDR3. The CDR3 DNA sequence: TGTGCCAGCAGCTGGGGGTGGAGCGGGAGGTCCTACGAGCAGTACTTC. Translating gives CASSWGWSGRSYEQYF.

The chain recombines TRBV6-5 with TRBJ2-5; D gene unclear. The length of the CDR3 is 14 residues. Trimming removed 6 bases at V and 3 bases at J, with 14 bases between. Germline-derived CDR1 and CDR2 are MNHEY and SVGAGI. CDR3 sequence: CASRRWGIEETQYF. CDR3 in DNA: TGTGCCAGCAGGAGATGGGGTATCGAAGAGACCCAGTACTTC.

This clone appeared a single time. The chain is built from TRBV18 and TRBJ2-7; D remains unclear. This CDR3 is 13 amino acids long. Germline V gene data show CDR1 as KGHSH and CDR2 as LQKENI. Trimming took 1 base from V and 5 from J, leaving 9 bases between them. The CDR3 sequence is CASSPQPNHEQYF. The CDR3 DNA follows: TGTGCCAGCTCACCACAGCCTAACCACGAGCAGTACTTC.

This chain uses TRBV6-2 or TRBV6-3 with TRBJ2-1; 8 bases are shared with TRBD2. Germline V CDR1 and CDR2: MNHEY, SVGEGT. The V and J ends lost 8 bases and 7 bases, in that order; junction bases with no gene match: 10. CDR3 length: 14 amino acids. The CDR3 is CASRLAGRYNEQFF. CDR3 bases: TGTGCCAGCCGTTTAGCGGGAAGATATAATGAGCAGTTCTTC.

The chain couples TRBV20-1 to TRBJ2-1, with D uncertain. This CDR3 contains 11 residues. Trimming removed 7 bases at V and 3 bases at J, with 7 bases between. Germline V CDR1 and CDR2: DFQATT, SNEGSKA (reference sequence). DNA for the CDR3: TGCAGTGTCCATTACTACAATGAGCAGTTCTTC. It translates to CSVHYYNEQFF.

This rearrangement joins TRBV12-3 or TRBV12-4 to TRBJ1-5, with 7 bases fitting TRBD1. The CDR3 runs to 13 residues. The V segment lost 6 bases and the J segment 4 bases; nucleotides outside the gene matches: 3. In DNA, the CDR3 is TGTGCCAGCAGCCGGGACAGAAATCAGCCCCAGCATTTT. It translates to CASSRDRNQPQHF.

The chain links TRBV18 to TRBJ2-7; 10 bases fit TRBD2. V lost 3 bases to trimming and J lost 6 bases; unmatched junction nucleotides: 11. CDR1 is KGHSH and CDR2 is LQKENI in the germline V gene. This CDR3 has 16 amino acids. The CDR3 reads CASSPTLGSGRSEQYF. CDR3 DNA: TGTGCCAGCTCACCTACGCTCGGTAGCGGGAGGTCCGAGCAGTACTTC.

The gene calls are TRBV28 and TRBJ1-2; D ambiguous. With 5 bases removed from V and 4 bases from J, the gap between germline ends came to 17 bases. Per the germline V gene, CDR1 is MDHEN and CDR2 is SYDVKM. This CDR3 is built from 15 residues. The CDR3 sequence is CASSPRGSGTYGYTF. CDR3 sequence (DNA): TGTGCCAGCAGTCCCCGAGGTTCAGGAACCTATGGCTACACCTTC.

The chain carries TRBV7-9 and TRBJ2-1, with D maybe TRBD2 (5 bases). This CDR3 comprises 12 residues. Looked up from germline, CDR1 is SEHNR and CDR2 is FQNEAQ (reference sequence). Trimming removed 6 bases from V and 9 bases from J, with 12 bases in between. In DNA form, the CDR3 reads TGTGCCAGCAGACGGACGGAGGCTGAGCAGTTCTTC. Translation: CASRRTEAEQFF.

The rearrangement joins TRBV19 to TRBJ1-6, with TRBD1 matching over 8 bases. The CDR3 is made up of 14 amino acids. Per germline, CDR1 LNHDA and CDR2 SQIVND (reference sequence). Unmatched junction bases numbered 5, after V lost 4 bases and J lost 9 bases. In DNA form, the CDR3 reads TGTGCCAGTAGTACCGGACAGGGAACTTCACCCCTCCACTTT. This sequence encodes CASSTGQGTSPLHF.

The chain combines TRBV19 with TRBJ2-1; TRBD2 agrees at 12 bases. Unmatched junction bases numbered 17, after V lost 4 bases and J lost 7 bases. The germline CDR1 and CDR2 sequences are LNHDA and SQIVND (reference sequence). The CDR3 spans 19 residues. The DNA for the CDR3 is TGTGCCAGTAGTAAGGGCTTACTAGCGGGAGGACCAAAGAGGAATGAGCAGTTCTTC. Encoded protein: CASSKGLLAGGPKRNEQFF.

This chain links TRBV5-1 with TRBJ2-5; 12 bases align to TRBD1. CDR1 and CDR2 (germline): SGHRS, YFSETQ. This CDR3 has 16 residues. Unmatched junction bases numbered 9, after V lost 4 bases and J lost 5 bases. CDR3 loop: CASSPTGQGALETQYF. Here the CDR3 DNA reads TGCGCCAGCAGCCCCACGGGACAGGGGGCGTTGGAGACCCAGTACTTC. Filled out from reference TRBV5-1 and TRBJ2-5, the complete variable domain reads KAGVTQTPRYLIKTRGQQVTLSCSPISGHRSVSWYQQTPGQGLQFLFEYFSETQRNKGNFPGRFSGRQFSNSRSEMNVSTLELGDSALYLCASSPTGQGALETQYFGPGTRLLVL.

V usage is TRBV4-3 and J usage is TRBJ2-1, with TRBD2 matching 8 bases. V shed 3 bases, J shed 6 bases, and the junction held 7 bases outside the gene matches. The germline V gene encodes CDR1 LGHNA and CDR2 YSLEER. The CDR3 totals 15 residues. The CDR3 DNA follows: TGCGCCAGCAGCCACCTACCGGGAGGGTTCAATGAGCAGTTCTTC. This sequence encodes CASSHLPGGFNEQFF.

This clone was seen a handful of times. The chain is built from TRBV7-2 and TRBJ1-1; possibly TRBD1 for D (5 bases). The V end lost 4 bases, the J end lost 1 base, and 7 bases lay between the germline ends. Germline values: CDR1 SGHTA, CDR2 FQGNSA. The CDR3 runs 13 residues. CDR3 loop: CASSSDKNTEAFF. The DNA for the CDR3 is TGTGCCAGCAGCTCGGACAAGAACACTGAAGCTTTCTTT. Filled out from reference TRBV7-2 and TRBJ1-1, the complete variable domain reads GAGVSQSPSNKVTEKGKDVELRCDPISGHTALYWYRQSLGQGLEFLIYFQGNSAPDKSGLPSDRFSAERTGGSVSTLTIQRTQQEDSAVYLCASSSDKNTEAFFGQGTRLTVV.

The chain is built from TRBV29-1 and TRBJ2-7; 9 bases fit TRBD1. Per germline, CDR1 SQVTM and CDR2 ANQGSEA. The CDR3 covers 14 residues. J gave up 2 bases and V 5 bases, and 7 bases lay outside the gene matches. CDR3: CSVTLDRGTYEQYF. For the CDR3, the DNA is TGCAGCGTTACCTTGGACAGGGGAACCTACGAGCAGTACTTC.

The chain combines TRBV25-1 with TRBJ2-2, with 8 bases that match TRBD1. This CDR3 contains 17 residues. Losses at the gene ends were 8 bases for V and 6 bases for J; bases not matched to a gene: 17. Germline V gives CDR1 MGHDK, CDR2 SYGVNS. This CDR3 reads CASSNPQGRGPAGELFF. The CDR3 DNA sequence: TGTGCCAGCTCTAATCCCCAGGGCAGGGGGCCCGCCGGGGAGCTGTTTTTT.

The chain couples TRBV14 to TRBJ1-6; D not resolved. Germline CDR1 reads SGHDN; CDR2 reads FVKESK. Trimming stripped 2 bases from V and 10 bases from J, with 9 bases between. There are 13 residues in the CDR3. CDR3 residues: CASSQTGQSPLHF. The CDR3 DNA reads TGTGCCAGCAGCCAAACCGGTCAATCACCCCTCCACTTT.

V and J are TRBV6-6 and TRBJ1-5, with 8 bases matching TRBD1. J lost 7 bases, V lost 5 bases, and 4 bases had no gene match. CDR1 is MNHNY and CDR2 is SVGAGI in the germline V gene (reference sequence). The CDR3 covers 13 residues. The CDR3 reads CASSTQGGQPQHF. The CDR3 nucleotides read TGTGCCAGCAGTACACAGGGGGGCCAGCCCCAGCATTTT.

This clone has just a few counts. In DNA form, the CDR3 reads TGTGCCAGCAGCGTACTAACTAGCGGGAGGTACAATGAGCAGTTCTTC. As protein: CASSVLTSGRYNEQFF. This rearrangement joins TRBV9 to TRBJ2-1; 12 bases match TRBD2. The CDR3 length is 16 residues. Germline V gives CDR1 SGDLS, CDR2 YYNGEE. Germline trimming cut 1 base from V and 4 bases from J; bases unmatched to any gene: 3.

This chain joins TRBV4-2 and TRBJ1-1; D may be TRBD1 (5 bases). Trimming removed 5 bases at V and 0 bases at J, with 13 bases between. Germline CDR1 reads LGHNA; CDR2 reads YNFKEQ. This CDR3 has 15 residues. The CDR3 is CASSGGAGLNTEAFF. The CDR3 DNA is TGTGCCAGCAGCGGCGGGGCAGGGTTGAACACTGAAGCTTTCTTT.

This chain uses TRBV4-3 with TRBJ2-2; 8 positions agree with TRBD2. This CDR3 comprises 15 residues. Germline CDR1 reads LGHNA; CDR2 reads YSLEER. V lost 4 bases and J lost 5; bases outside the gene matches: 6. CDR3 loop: CASSRSGSATGELFF. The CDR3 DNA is TGCGCCAGCAGCCGAAGCGGGAGTGCGACCGGGGAGCTGTTTTTT.

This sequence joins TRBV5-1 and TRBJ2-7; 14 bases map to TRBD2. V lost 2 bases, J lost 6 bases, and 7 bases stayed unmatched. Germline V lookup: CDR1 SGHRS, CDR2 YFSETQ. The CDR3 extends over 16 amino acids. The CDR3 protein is CASSLTGLAGVGEQYF. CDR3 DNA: TGCGCCAGCAGCTTAACGGGACTAGCGGGAGTTGGCGAGCAGTACTTC. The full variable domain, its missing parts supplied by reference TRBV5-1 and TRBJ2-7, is KAGVTQTPRYLIKTRGQQVTLSCSPISGHRSVSWYQQTPGQGLQFLFEYFSETQRNKGNFPGRFSGRQFSNSRSEMNVSTLELGDSALYLCASSLTGLAGVGEQYFGPGTRLTVT.

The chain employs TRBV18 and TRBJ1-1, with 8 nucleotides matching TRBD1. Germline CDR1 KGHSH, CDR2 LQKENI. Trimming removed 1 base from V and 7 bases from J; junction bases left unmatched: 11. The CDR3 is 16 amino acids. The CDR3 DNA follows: TGTGCCAGCTCACCACAGGCAGGGGGCGCTCCTAGTGAAGCTTTCTTT. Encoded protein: CASSPQAGGAPSEAFF.

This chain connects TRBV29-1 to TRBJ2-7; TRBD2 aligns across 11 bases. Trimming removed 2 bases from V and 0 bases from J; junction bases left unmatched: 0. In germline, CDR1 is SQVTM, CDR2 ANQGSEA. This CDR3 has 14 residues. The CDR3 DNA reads TGCAGCGTTGAAACTAGCGGGGGCTCCTACGAGCAGTACTTC. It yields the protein CSVETSGGSYEQYF.

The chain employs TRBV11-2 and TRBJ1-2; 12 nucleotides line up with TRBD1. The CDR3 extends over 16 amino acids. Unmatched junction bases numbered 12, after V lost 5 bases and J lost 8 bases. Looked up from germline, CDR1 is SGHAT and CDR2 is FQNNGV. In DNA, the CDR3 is TGTGCCAGCAGCCCCGACCGGGACAGGGGGCCTAAAGGCTACACCTTC. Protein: CASSPDRDRGPKGYTF.

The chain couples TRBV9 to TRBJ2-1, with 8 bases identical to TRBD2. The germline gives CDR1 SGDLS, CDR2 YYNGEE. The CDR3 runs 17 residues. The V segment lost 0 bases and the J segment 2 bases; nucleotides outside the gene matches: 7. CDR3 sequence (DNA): TGTGCCAGCAGCGTAGCCGGCACTAGCGGCGCCTACAATGAGCAGTTCTTC. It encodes CASSVAGTSGAYNEQFF.

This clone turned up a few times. DNA of the CDR3: TGCGCCAGCAGCACACGAGGACAGGGTGACAATTCACCCCTCCACTTT. As protein: CASSTRGQGDNSPLHF. The chain combines TRBV5-1 with TRBJ1-6, with 8 bases fitting TRBD1. CDR1 SGHRS and CDR2 YFSETQ come from the germline V gene. The CDR3 consists of 16 residues. V lost 4 bases, J lost 7 bases, and 10 bases stayed unmatched.

Here the CDR3 reads CASRLNTGELFF. The CDR3 region has the DNA TGTGCCAGCAGATTGAACACCGGGGAGCTGTTTTTT. This chain connects TRBV2 to TRBJ2-2; no reliable D call. In germline, CDR1 is SNHLY, CDR2 FYNNEI. The V end was cut by 6 bases, the J end by 1 base, with 3 bases between. The CDR3 extends over 12 amino acids.

Written as DNA, the CDR3 is TGTGCCAGCAGCCAAAGGGGCAACCAAGAGACCCAGTACTTC. As protein: CASSQRGNQETQYF. This chain joins TRBV3-1 (or the pseudogene TRBV3-2) and TRBJ2-5; perhaps TRBD1 as D (5 bases). CDR1 is LGHDT, CDR2 YNNKEL, per germline (reference sequence). V lost 2 bases to trimming and J lost 0 bases, with 7 bases between them. There are 14 residues in the CDR3.

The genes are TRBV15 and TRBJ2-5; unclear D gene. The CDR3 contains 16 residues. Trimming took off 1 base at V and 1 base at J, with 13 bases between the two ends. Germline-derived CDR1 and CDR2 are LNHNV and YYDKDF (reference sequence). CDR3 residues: CATSRGASASQETQYF. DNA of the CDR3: TGTGCCACCAGCAGAGGTGCGAGCGCCAGCCAAGAGACCCAGTACTTC.